The 3 T cell receptor beta chains reported below all come from one sample, sequenced in a study of a mutant IDH1 vaccine in newly diagnosed glioma. This sample's time point: week 5, during vaccination. Every single dose of the vaccine, 300 ug of mutant IDH1 20-mer peptide, came with topical imiquimod. These receptors lack a known antigen. Clones were read by immunoSEQ multiplex PCR, and TCRdb kept only the in-frame ones, dropping some. The sample carries around 29,000 clones, roughly 90% recorded once. The specimen comprised peripheral blood mononuclear cells (PBMCs), sampled from a glioma patient whose treatment included an IDH1 peptide vaccine. The receptors come from a middle-aged woman with glioma. Some clones in this sample may be carry-over from other donors' samples.

The chain couples TRBV28 to TRBJ1-4, with 8 bases fitting TRBD1. Germline loops: CDR1 MDHEN, CDR2 SYDVKM. The CDR3 has 14 amino acids. J gave up 3 bases and V 8 bases, and 5 bases lay outside the gene matches. Here the CDR3 DNA reads TGTGCCAGCGGGCAGGGGGCGGCTAATGAAAAACTGTTTTTT. This gives the protein CASGQGAANEKLFF.

The V gene is TRBV29-1, the J gene TRBJ1-2, with a weak D call TRBD1 (5 bases). Germline V CDR1 and CDR2: SQVTM, ANQGSEA. The CDR3 covers 16 residues. V was trimmed by 4 bases and J by 3 bases, leaving 21 bases between them. The DNA for the CDR3 is TGCAGCGTTGTGTCCCCTCCAGGGTATCGGGACTATGGCTACACCTTC. Translated, it gives CSVVSPPGYRDYGYTF.

The V and J genes are TRBV6-6 and TRBJ1-5; 8 nucleotides line up with TRBD1. Germline V gene sequence: CDR1 MNHNY, CDR2 SVGAGI (reference sequence). The CDR3 covers 14 residues. V trimming: 7 bases; J trimming: 3 bases; junction bases outside the gene matches: 5. The CDR3 loop reads CASKPGGPNQPQHF. CDR3 in DNA: TGTGCCAGCAAGCCAGGGGGCCCCAATCAGCCCCAGCATTTT.